The 4 T cell receptor beta chains below were found in one sample sequenced in a study of blood T cell repertoires in COVID-19 (dated by TCRdb to the early 2020s). Receptor libraries were prepared by the immunoSEQ multiplex PCR assay. What TCRdb holds here is the immuneACCESS table cut down to in-frame rearrangements. Part of the clones is not present; checked against another copy, under half of the missing clones reflect an unresolved V gene, and the others are unexplained. This sample holds more than 300,000 clones; approximately 90% were observed only once. About 0.9% of the sample lies in the top ten. Sequenced: PBMCs or T cells enriched from blood (not recorded which). The receptors were gathered from a woman in her 40s who had been exposed to COVID-19.

The chain employs TRBV11-1 and TRBJ1-2; no clear D gene. Germline CDR1 is SGHAT and CDR2 is FQDESV (reference sequence). The CDR3 extends over 14 amino acids. V lost 1 base to trimming and J lost 3 bases, with 9 bases between them. The CDR3 sequence is CASSLVKEDYGYTF. Here the CDR3 DNA reads TGTGCCAGCAGCTTAGTAAAGGAGGACTATGGCTACACCTTC.

V and J are TRBV5-6 and TRBJ2-7, with D tentatively TRBD2 (5 bases). The germline gives CDR1 SGHDT, CDR2 YYEEEE. Trimming pared 4 bases from V and 9 bases from J, leaving 20 bases between. There are 14 residues in the CDR3. The CDR3 spells CASSAGISLRAQYF. CDR3 coding DNA: TGTGCCAGCAGCGCCGGGATTTCCTTACGAGCGCAGTACTTC.

The chain has TRBV27 and TRBJ1-4, with 7 bases fitting TRBD1. V gave up 5 bases and J gave up 8 bases; unmatched junction bases: 5. The CDR3 has 13 residues. Germline V gene data show CDR1 as MNHEY and CDR2 as SMNVEV (reference sequence). In nucleotides, the CDR3 is TGTGCCAGCAGTCAACGGACAGGCGAAAAACTGTTTTTT. Residues: CASSQRTGEKLFF.

The chain joins TRBV7-9 to TRBJ2-1; TRBD1 aligns across 9 bases. The CDR3 length is 17 residues. Trimming at V came to 5 bases and at J to 7 bases, leaving 15 bases not matched to a gene. In germline, CDR1 is SEHNR, CDR2 FQNEAQ (reference sequence). The CDR3 nucleotides are TGTGCCAGCAGCCAAGCCGGCGGACAGGGGAAGTTTAATGAGCAGTTCTTC. Translation gives CASSQAGGQGKFNEQFF.